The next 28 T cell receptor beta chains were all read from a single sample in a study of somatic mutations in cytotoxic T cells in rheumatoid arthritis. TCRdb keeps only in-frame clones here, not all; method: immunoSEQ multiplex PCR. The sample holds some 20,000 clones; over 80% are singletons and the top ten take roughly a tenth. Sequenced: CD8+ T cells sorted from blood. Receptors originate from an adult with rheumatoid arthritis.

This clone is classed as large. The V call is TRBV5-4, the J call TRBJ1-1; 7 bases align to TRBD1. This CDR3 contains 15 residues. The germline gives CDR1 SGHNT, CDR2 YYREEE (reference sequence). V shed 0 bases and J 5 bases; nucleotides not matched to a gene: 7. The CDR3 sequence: CASSLAAGGVTEAFF. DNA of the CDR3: TGTGCCAGCAGCTTGGCGGCAGGGGGGGTGACTGAAGCTTTCTTT.

The CDR3 reads CASRAGLRMQETQYF. The CDR3 nucleotides read TGTGCCAGCAGAGCGGGCCTCAGGATGCAAGAGACCCAGTACTTC. The chain combines TRBV2 with TRBJ2-5, with a possible D match to TRBD2 (6 bases). Germline CDR1 and CDR2: SNHLY and FYNNEI. The CDR3 contains 15 residues. Trimming left V 6 bases short and J 2 bases short, with 16 bases between.

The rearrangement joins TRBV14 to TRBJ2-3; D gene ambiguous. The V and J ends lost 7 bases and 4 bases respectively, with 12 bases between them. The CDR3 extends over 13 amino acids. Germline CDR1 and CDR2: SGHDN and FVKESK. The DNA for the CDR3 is TGTGCCAGCACCCTAGGCCCCGCAGATACGCAGTATTTT. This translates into CASTLGPADTQYF.

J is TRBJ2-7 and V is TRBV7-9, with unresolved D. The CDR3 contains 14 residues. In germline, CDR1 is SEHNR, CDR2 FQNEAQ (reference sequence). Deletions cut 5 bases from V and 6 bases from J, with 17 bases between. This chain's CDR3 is CASSQNSEASEQYF. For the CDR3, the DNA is TGTGCCAGCAGCCAGAACAGTGAGGCGTCCGAGCAGTACTTC.

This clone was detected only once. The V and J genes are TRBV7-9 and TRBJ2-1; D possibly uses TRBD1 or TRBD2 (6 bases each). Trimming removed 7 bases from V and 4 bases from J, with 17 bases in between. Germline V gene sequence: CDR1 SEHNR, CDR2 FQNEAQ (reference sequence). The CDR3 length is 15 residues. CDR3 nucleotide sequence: TGTGCCAGCATCCGAGTGGGGGGCGGTTACAATGAGCAGTTCTTC. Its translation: CASIRVGGGYNEQFF.

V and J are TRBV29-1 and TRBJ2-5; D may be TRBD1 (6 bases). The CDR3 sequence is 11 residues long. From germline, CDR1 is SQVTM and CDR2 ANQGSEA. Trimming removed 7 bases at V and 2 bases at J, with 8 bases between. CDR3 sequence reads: CSGGLQETQYF. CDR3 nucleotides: TGCAGCGGGGGGCTACAAGAGACCCAGTACTTC.

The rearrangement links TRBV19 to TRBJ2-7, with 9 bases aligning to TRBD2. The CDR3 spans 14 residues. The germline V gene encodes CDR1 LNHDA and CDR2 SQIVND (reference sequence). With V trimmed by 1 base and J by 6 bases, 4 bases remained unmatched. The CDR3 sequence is CASSIGLAGFEQYF. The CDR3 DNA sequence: TGTGCCAGTAGTATAGGGCTAGCGGGGTTCGAGCAGTACTTC.

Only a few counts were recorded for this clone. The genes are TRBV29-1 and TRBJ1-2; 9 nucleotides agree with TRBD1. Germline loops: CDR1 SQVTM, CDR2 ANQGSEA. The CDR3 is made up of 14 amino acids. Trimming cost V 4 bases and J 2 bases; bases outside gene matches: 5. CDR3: CSVAGQGKNYGYTF. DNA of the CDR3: TGCAGCGTTGCGGGACAGGGCAAGAACTATGGCTACACCTTC.

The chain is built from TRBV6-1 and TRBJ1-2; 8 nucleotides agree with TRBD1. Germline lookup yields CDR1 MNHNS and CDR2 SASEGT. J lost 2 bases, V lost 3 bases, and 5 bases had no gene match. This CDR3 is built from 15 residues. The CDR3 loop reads CASSEGTGPNYGYTF. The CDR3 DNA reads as TGTGCCAGCAGTGAGGGGACAGGACCGAACTATGGCTACACCTTC.

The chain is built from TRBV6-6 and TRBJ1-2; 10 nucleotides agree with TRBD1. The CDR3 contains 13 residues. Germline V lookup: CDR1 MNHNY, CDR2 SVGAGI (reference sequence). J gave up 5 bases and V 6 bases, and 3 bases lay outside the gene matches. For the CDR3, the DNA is TGTGCCAGCAGGACAGGGGGCGGGTATGGCTACACCTTC. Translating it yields CASRTGGGYGYTF.

This CDR3 reads CASSQTHPGVYEQYF. The CDR3 DNA reads as TGCGCCAGCAGCCAAACACACCCCGGGGTGTACGAGCAGTACTTC. This chain joins TRBV4-1 and TRBJ2-7; TRBD2 might be the D (5 bases). V gave up 2 bases and J gave up 4 bases, with 15 bases separating them. This CDR3 spans 15 amino acids. CDR1 is MGHRA and CDR2 is YSYEKL in the germline V gene.

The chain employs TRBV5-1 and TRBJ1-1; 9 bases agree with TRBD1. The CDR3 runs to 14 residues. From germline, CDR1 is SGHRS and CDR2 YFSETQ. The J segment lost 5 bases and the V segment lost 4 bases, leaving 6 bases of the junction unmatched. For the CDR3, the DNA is TGCGCCAGCAGCATGACAGGGGGGGGAACTGAAGCTTTCTTT. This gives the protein CASSMTGGGTEAFF. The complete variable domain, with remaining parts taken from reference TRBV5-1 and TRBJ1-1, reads KAGVTQTPRYLIKTRGQQVTLSCSPISGHRSVSWYQQTPGQGLQFLFEYFSETQRNKGNFPGRFSGRQFSNSRSEMNVSTLELGDSALYLCASSMTGGGTEAFFGQGTRLTVV.

CDR3 sequence: CASSRPTGGTDTQYF. CDR3 DNA sequence: TGTGCCAGCAGTCGCCCGACCGGCGGAACAGATACGCAGTATTTT. This chain uses TRBV27 with TRBJ2-3, with no clear D. Trimming shortened V by 5 bases and J by 3 bases, and 15 bases separated the two germline ends. The CDR3 covers 15 residues. Germline V gives CDR1 MNHEY, CDR2 SMNVEV (reference sequence).

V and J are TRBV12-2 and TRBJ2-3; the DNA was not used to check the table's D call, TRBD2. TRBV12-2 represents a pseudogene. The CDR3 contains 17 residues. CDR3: CASRFPRTSRSTDTQYF. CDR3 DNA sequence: TGTGCAAGTCGCTTCCCCCGGACTAGCAGGAGCACAGATACGCAGTATTTT.

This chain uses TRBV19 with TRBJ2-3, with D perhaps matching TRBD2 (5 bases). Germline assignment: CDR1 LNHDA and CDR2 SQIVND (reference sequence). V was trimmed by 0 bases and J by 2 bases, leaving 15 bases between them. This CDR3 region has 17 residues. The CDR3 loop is CASSIDLRGPTTDTQYF. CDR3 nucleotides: TGTGCCAGTAGTATAGATCTGCGCGGGCCAACCACAGATACGCAGTATTTT.

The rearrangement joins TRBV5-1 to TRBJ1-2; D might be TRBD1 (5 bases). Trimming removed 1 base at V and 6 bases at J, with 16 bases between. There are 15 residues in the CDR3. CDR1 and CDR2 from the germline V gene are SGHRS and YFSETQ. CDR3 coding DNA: TGCGCCAGCAGCTTGCCCGGGACCATGAGAGATGGCTACACCTTC. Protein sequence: CASSLPGTMRDGYTF.

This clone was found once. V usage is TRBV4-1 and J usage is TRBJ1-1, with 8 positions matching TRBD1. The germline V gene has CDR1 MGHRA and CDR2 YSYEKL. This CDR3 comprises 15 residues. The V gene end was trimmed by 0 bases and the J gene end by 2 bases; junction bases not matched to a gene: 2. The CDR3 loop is CASSQETGVNTEAFF. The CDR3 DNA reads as TGCGCCAGCAGCCAAGAGACAGGGGTTAACACTGAAGCTTTCTTT.

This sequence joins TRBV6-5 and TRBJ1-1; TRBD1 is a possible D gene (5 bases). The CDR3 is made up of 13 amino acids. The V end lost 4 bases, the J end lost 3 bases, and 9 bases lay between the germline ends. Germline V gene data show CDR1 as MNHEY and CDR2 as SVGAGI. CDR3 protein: CASSSGPDTEAFF. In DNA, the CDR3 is TGTGCCAGCAGTTCGGGGCCGGACACTGAAGCTTTCTTT.

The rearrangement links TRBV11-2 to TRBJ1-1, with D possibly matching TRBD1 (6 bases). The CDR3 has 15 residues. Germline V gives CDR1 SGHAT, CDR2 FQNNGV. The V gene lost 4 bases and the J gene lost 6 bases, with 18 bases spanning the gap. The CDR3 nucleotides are TGTGCCAGCAGCTCCCTCGGGCGTGGGGGGCCTGAAGCTTTCTTT. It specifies CASSSLGRGGPEAFF.

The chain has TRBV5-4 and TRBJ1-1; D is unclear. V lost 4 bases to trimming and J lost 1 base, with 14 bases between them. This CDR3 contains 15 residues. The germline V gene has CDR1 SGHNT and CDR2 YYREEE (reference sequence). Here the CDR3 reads CASSVETSGNTEAFF. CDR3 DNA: TGTGCCAGCAGCGTAGAAACAAGTGGGAACACTGAAGCTTTCTTT.

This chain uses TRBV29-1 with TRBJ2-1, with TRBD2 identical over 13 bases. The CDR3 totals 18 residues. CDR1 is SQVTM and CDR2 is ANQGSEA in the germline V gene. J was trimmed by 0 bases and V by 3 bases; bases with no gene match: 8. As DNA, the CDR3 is TGCAGCGTTGAGGGGACTAGCGGGGATCTAGGCTCCTACAATGAGCAGTTCTTC. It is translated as CSVEGTSGDLGSYNEQFF.

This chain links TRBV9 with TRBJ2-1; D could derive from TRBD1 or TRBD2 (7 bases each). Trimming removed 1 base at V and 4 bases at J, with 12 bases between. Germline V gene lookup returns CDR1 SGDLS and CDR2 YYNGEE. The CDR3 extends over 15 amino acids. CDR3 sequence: CASSVRQGGYNEQFF. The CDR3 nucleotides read TGTGCCAGCAGCGTAAGGCAGGGGGGGTACAATGAGCAGTTCTTC.

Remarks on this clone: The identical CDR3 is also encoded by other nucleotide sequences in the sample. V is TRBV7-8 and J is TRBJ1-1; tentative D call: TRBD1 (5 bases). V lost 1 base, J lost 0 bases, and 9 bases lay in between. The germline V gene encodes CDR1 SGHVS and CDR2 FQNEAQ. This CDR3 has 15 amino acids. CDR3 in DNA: TGTGCCAGCAGCTTAGTCCCGGGGGTGAACACTGAAGCTTTCTTT. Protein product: CASSLVPGVNTEAFF.

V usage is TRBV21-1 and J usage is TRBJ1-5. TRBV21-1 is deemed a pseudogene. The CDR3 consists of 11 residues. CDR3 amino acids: CASSKGQPQHF. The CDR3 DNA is TGTGCCAGCAGCAAAGGACAGCCCCAGCATTTT.

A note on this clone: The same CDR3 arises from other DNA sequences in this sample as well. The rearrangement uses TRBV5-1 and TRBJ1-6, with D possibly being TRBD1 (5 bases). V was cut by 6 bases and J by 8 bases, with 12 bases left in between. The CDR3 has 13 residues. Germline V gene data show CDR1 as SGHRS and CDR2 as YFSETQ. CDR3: CASTGRADSPLHF. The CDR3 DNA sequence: TGCGCCAGCACCGGCAGGGCTGATTCACCCCTCCACTTT.

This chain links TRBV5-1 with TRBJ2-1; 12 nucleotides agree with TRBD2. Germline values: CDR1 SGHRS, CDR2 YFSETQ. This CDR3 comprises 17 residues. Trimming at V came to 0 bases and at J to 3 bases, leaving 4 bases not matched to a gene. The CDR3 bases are TGCGCCAGCAGCTTGGATGGACTAGCGGGGTACTACAATGAGCAGTTCTTC. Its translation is CASSLDGLAGYYNEQFF.

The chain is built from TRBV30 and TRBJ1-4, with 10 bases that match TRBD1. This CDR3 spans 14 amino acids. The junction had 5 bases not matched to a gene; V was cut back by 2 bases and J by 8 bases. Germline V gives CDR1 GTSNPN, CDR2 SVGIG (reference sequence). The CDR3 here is CAWSSGTGDEKLFF. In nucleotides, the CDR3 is TGTGCCTGGAGTTCCGGGACAGGGGACGAAAAACTGTTTTTT.

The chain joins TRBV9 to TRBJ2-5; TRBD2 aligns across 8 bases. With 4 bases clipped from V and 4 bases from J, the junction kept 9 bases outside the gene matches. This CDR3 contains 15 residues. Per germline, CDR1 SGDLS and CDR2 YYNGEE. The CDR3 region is CASSTGLAWGETQYF. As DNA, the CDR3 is TGTGCCAGCAGCACCGGACTAGCTTGGGGAGAGACCCAGTACTTC. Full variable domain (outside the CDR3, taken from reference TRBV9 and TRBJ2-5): DSGVTQTPKHLITATGQRVTLRCSPRSGDLSVYWYQQSLDQGLQFLIQYYNGEERAKGNILERFSAQQFPDLHSELNLSSLELGDSALYFCASSTGLAWGETQYFGPGTRLLVL.